The 26 T cell receptor beta chains given below trace back to one sample, sequenced in a study of T cell responses to AZD1222 COVID-19 vaccine. Profiling relied on immunoSEQ multiplex PCR, and the TCRdb table lists in-frame clones only, not all of them. The sample has 150,000 to 250,000 clones, more than 85% seen once. This specimen was peripheral blood, taken 28 days after the second AZD1222 dose. The receptors come from an adult who received the AZD1222 COVID-19 vaccine.

The chain has TRBV5-4 and TRBJ2-3, with 7 bases that match TRBD2. The CDR3 is 16 residues long. V shed 4 bases and J 2 bases; nucleotides not matched to a gene: 10. CDR1 SGHNT and CDR2 YYREEE come from the germline V gene (reference sequence). The CDR3 region is CASSPGLAVVTDTQYF. CDR3 in DNA: TGTGCCAGCAGCCCGGGGCTAGCGGTAGTCACAGATACGCAGTATTTT.

This sequence joins TRBV19 and TRBJ1-4; D not resolved. This CDR3 contains 15 residues. V shed 8 bases and J shed 5 bases, with 18 bases lying between them. Germline CDR1 and CDR2: LNHDA and SQIVND (reference sequence). The CDR3 DNA is TGTGCCAGTGGTCAAAACGCCGCTCAAAATGAAAAACTGTTTTTT. It is translated as CASGQNAAQNEKLFF.

This clone is a singleton in its sample. The chain employs TRBV9 and TRBJ1-2; D is unclear. CDR3 length equals 14 residues. Deletions cut 7 bases from V and 6 bases from J, with 19 bases between. CDR1 and CDR2 from the germline V gene are SGDLS and YYNGEE. The CDR3 DNA sequence: TGTGCCAGCCGCAACCTAGGGAGAAGGGATGGCTACACCTTC. Amino acid sequence: CASRNLGRRDGYTF.

The CDR3 sequence is CASSLGRTHEGEQYF. CDR3 nucleotides: TGCGCCAGCAGCTTGGGACGGACTCACGAGGGCGAGCAGTACTTC. The rearrangement links TRBV5-1 to TRBJ2-7, with D perhaps TRBD2 (5 bases). Trimming stripped 0 bases from V and 6 bases from J, with 16 bases between. This CDR3 comprises 15 residues. Per the germline V gene, CDR1 is SGHRS and CDR2 is YFSETQ.

V and J are TRBV4-1 and TRBJ2-7, with 14 bases fitting TRBD2. With V trimmed by 6 bases and J by 4 bases, 11 bases remained unmatched. This CDR3 contains 17 residues. Germline V gene sequence: CDR1 MGHRA, CDR2 YSYEKL. The CDR3 DNA reads as TGCGCCAGCAGTCTTACCTCCGGGACTAGCGGGAGTTACGAGCAGTACTTC. Its protein is CASSLTSGTSGSYEQYF.

This clone was counted a single time. The chain links TRBV28 to TRBJ1-1; weak D call: TRBD1 (6 bases). V lost 6 bases and J 1 base, leaving 6 bases between the germline ends. CDR3 length: 12 amino acids. Germline V gene lookup returns CDR1 MDHEN and CDR2 SYDVKM. CDR3 nucleotide sequence: TGTGCCAGCAGGACAGGGAACACTGAAGCTTTCTTT. It specifies CASRTGNTEAFF.

On this clone: Distinct nucleotide sequences in the sample also encode this CDR3. The V call is TRBV28, the J call TRBJ1-5, with a possible D match to TRBD1 (5 bases). The CDR3 is made up of 13 amino acids. Between the trimmed V and J ends, which lost 6 bases and 2 bases, there was a span of 8 bases. Germline CDR1 and CDR2: MDHEN and SYDVKM. The CDR3 reads CASSLTGNQPQHF. The CDR3 nucleotides read TGTGCCAGCAGCCTGACAGGCAATCAGCCCCAGCATTTT.

The V call is TRBV5-1, the J call TRBJ2-3; the match to TRBD2 covers 9 bases. The germline V gene has CDR1 SGHRS and CDR2 YFSETQ. This CDR3 is built from 15 residues. With V trimmed by 7 bases and J by 0 bases, 6 bases remained unmatched. CDR3 amino acids: CASSRLAASTDTQYF. DNA for the CDR3: TGCGCCAGCTCCCGACTAGCGGCAAGCACAGATACGCAGTATTTT.

The gene calls are TRBV18 and TRBJ2-7; D remains ambiguous. In germline, CDR1 is KGHSH, CDR2 LQKENI. V was cut by 3 bases and J by 3 bases, with 12 bases left in between. There are 14 residues in the CDR3. CDR3 sequence: CASSPPGGDYEQYF. CDR3 coding DNA: TGTGCCAGCTCACCCCCGGGTGGAGACTACGAGCAGTACTTC.

The genes are TRBV7-3 and TRBJ2-2; 10 bases agree with TRBD2. V lost 3 bases and J lost 5; bases outside the gene matches: 9. Germline V CDR1 and CDR2: SGHTA, FQGTGA. This CDR3 spans 17 amino acids. The CDR3 here is CASSFTSGRAGTGELFF. The DNA of the CDR3 is TGTGCCAGCAGCTTCACAAGCGGGAGGGCCGGTACCGGGGAGCTGTTTTTT.

This clone appeared a single time. This sample also contains other DNA sequences that code for the same CDR3. The chain recombines TRBV18 with TRBJ2-5; D remains unclear. The germline CDR1 and CDR2 sequences are KGHSH and LQKENI. V was cut by 6 bases and J by 2 bases, with 10 bases left in between. The CDR3 contains 13 residues. CDR3 DNA sequence: TGTGCCAGCTCGCCGGGTGGGCAAGAGACCCAGTACTTC. Translation: CASSPGGQETQYF.

The rearrangement joins TRBV9 to TRBJ1-6; D uncertain. The CDR3 sequence is 13 residues long. Between the trimmed V and J ends, which lost 3 bases and 5 bases, there was a span of 6 bases. Germline loops: CDR1 SGDLS, CDR2 YYNGEE. The CDR3 DNA follows: TGTGCCAGCAGCGCCAAGAATAATTCACCCCTCCACTTT. Encoded protein: CASSAKNNSPLHF.

This sequence joins TRBV20-1 and TRBJ2-2; no firm D call. This CDR3 comprises 11 residues. V was trimmed by 5 bases and J by 5 bases, leaving 6 bases between them. The germline V gene encodes CDR1 DFQATT and CDR2 SNEGSKA (reference sequence). The CDR3 region is CSAYVTGELFF. The CDR3 region has the DNA TGCAGTGCTTACGTGACCGGGGAGCTGTTTTTT.

The V and J genes are TRBV19 and TRBJ1-4; D is unclear. Germline V gene lookup returns CDR1 LNHDA and CDR2 SQIVND (reference sequence). Trimming removed 7 bases at V and 8 bases at J, with 17 bases between. The CDR3 runs to 14 residues. CDR3 nucleotides: TGTGCCAGTACCCCGCGGGATTTCCGGGAAAAACTGTTTTTT. This sequence encodes CASTPRDFREKLFF.

The J gene is TRBJ2-3, the V gene TRBV5-1; D is unresolved. In germline, CDR1 is SGHRS, CDR2 YFSETQ. Trimming stripped 4 bases from V and 5 bases from J, with 11 bases between. The CDR3 covers 13 residues. CDR3 region: CASSPNPQDTQYF. The CDR3 nucleotides are TGCGCCAGCAGCCCCAACCCCCAAGATACGCAGTATTTT.

CDR3 in DNA: TGTGCCAGCAGGATCACCTTGAACACTGAAGCTTTCTTT. It encodes CASRITLNTEAFF. V and J are TRBV11-2 and TRBJ1-1; the D is unclear. Trimming stripped 6 bases from V and 0 bases from J, with 8 bases between. Germline V gene lookup returns CDR1 SGHAT and CDR2 FQNNGV. This CDR3 has 13 amino acids.

The chain joins TRBV2 to TRBJ2-7, with 9 positions matching TRBD1. With 4 bases clipped from V and 1 base from J, the junction kept 5 bases outside the gene matches. The germline V gene has CDR1 SNHLY and CDR2 FYNNEI. CDR3 length equals 15 residues. The CDR3 is CASSVQGAGSYEQYF. The DNA of the CDR3 is TGTGCCAGCAGTGTACAGGGGGCGGGGTCCTACGAGCAGTACTTC.

The rearrangement links TRBV18 to TRBJ2-6; 8 bases fit TRBD1. CDR3 length: 18 amino acids. The germline V gene encodes CDR1 KGHSH and CDR2 LQKENI. V was pared by 5 bases and J by 0 bases, with 9 bases of the junction left unmatched. The CDR3 loop is CASSSRTGRPSGANVLTF. CDR3 DNA: TGTGCCAGCTCATCCCGGACAGGGAGACCCTCTGGGGCCAACGTCCTGACTTTC.

In its sample, this clone was seen once. This chain uses TRBV7-3 with TRBJ2-1, with 7 bases identical to TRBD2. In germline, CDR1 is SGHTA, CDR2 FQGTGA. The V and J ends lost 2 bases and 6 bases, in that order; junction bases with no gene match: 7. The CDR3 runs 15 residues. The CDR3 is CASSLGRERSNEQFF. In DNA form, the CDR3 reads TGTGCCAGCAGCTTAGGGCGGGAGAGGAGCAATGAGCAGTTCTTC. Supplemented by reference TRBV7-3 and TRBJ2-1, the full variable domain reads GAGVSQTPSNKVTEKGKYVELRCDPISGHTALYWYRQSLGQGPEFLIYFQGTGAADDSGLPNDRFFAVRPEGSVSTLKIQRTERGDSAVYLCASSLGRERSNEQFFGPGTRLTVL.

V gene TRBV9 combines with J gene TRBJ1-1; the D is unclear. In germline, CDR1 is SGDLS, CDR2 YYNGEE. V lost 0 bases and J 5 bases, leaving 8 bases between the germline ends. The CDR3 sequence is 13 residues long. The chain's CDR3 is CASSVGRLTEAFF. The CDR3 DNA is TGTGCCAGCAGCGTAGGAAGGTTGACTGAAGCTTTCTTT.

The chain couples TRBV5-1 to TRBJ1-2, with 9 bases identical to TRBD1. J lost 3 bases, V lost 4 bases, and 4 bases had no gene match. The CDR3 covers 14 residues. Germline CDR1 is SGHRS and CDR2 is YFSETQ. The DNA for the CDR3 is TGCGCCAGCAGCGGGGGACAGGGACACTATGGCTACACCTTC. This translates into CASSGGQGHYGYTF.

CDR3: CASSPASGKSSYNEQFF. The CDR3 nucleotides are TGCGCCAGCAGCCCCGCTAGCGGGAAAAGCTCCTACAATGAGCAGTTCTTC. This chain joins TRBV4-1 and TRBJ2-1; 9 bases line up with TRBD2. The CDR3 loop spans 17 amino acids. The ends lost 4 bases at V and 0 bases at J; junction bases unmatched: 7. CDR1 MGHRA and CDR2 YSYEKL come from the germline V gene.

J is TRBJ1-3 and V is TRBV5-1, with TRBD1 as a possible D gene (6 bases). CDR3 length equals 13 residues. Trimming pared 5 bases from V and 4 bases from J, leaving 10 bases between. CDR1 is SGHRS and CDR2 is YFSETQ in the germline V gene. The CDR3 loop is CASSWGPGNTIYF. In nucleotides, the CDR3 is TGCGCCAGCAGTTGGGGGCCCGGAAACACCATATATTTT.

This chain links TRBV10-2 with TRBJ1-2, with 10 bases matching TRBD1. The CDR3 spans 15 residues. The V segment lost 0 bases and the J segment 8 bases; nucleotides outside the gene matches: 6. Germline assignment: CDR1 WSHSY and CDR2 SAAADI. CDR3 bases: TGCGCCAGCAGTGAGTCTTCGACAGGGGGCGTGGGCTACACCTTC. Amino acid sequence: CASSESSTGGVGYTF.

This clone was observed a single time. This chain connects TRBV2 to TRBJ1-2; D is undetermined. V gave up 6 bases and J gave up 8 bases, with 10 bases separating them. Germline CDR1 reads SNHLY; CDR2 reads FYNNEI. This CDR3 comprises 11 residues. Written as DNA, the CDR3 is TGTGCCAGCAGCGTGATTTGGGGCTACACCTTC. The encoded protein is CASSVIWGYTF.

For this clone: One junction end does not reproduce the germline sequence, and a read error may be involved. V is TRBV20-1 and J is TRBJ2-7; D is possibly TRBD1 or TRBD2 (7 bases each). This CDR3 region has 11 residues. From germline, CDR1 is DFQATT and CDR2 SNEGSKA (reference sequence). CDR3 amino acids: CSAATTQGGNF. CDR3 bases: TGCAGTGCTGCAACGACTCAGGGGGGGAACTTC.